This T cell receptor (beta chain) was identified in a study of T-cell reconstitution after alpha-beta-depleted transplantation in children. V gave up 2 bases and J gave up 7 bases, with 12 bases separating them. The CDR3 is 12 residues long. Germline V gives CDR1 DFQATT, CDR2 SNEGSKA (reference sequence). For TCRbeta, the library was prepared with unique molecular identifiers. MiXCR, run by TCRdb on the PCR reads, gives a single entry per CDR3 protein. The sample records about 240,000 distinct CDR3 sequences, about a quarter being singletons. The V and J genes are TRBV20-1 and TRBJ2-7; D possibly corresponds to TRBD2 (5 bases). This clonotype originated in a girl under 10 years old with Fanconi anemia, due to receive a stem cell transplant. The sequenced sample was PBMCs, obtained before TCRalphabeta/CD19-depleted stem cell transplant. The CDR3 coding sequence is TGCAGTGCTAGAATCCTCGAGGGTGAGCAGTACTTC. This sequence encodes CSARILEGEQYF.